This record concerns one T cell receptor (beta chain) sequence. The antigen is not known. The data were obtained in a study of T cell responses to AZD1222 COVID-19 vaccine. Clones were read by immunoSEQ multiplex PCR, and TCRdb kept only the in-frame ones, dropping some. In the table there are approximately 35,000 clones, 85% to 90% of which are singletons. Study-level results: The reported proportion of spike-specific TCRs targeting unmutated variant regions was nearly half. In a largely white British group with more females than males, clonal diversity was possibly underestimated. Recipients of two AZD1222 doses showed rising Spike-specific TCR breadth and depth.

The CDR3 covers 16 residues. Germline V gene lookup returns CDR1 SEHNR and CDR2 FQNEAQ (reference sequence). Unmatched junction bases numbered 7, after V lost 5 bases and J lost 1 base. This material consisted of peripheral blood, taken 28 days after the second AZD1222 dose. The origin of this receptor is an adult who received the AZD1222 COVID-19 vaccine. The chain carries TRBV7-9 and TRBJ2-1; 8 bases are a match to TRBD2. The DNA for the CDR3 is TGTGCCAGCAGCCGTCGGCGGGAGGCTTCCTACAATGAGCAGTTCTTC. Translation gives CASSRRREASYNEQFF.